The 17 T cell receptor beta chains reported below all come from one sample, sequenced in a study of T cells in Graves' hyperthyroidism and ophthalmopathy. Researchers took RNA transcripts and amplified the TCR beta CDR3 regions from them. A set of HTBI primers served as the primers for a first-round RT-PCR of the TCR CDR3. TCRdb processed the multiplex PCR reads anew with MiXCR; each CDR3 protein has one entry. The data hold some 250,000 distinct CDR3 sequences, with 13% to 15% observed a single time. The sequenced sample was blood. These receptors originate from a woman aged 40 to 50 with Graves' hyperthyroidism that later progressed to Graves' ophthalmopathy.

This clonotype was found many times. The chain uses TRBV7-8 and TRBJ1-5; 9 bases map to TRBD1. The CDR3 runs 15 residues. The trim removed 3 bases at V and 15 bases at J, leaving 15 bases unmatched. Germline CDR1 is SGHVS and CDR2 is FQNEAQ. CDR3 in amino acids: CASSLYGTGSYGWHF. The CDR3 DNA reads as TGTGCCAGCAGCTTGTACGGGACAGGGTCCTACGGTTGGCATTTT.

This clonotype was found many times. The J gene is TRBJ2-3, the V gene TRBV5-1; D is undetermined. This CDR3 region has 12 residues. CDR1 and CDR2 from the germline V gene are SGHRS and YFSETQ. V lost 5 bases to trimming and J lost 4 bases, with 8 bases between them. CDR3 sequence reads: CASSSWADTQYF. In DNA form, the CDR3 reads TGCGCCAGCAGTTCCTGGGCAGATACGCAGTATTTT.

The chain is built from TRBV28 and TRBJ1-2; 9 positions match TRBD1. Trimming at V came to 3 bases and at J to 4 bases, leaving 12 bases not matched to a gene. Germline CDR1 reads MDHEN; CDR2 reads SYDVKM. There are 17 residues in the CDR3. For the CDR3, the DNA is TGTGCCAGCAGTTTCTCATTAGGGACAGGGAAGATCTATGGCTACACCTTC. Encoded protein: CASSFSLGTGKIYGYTF.

This clonotype was observed many times. The V call is TRBV15, the J call TRBJ2-1, with 13 bases identical to TRBD2. V lost 3 bases and J lost 6; bases outside the gene matches: 11. The CDR3 is 18 amino acids. Germline assignment: CDR1 LNHNV and CDR2 YYDKDF (reference sequence). CDR3 coding DNA: TGTGCCACCAGCAGGTGGGGGGGACTAGCGGGAAAGGGCAATGAGCAGTTCTTC. Protein product: CATSRWGGLAGKGNEQFF.

This clonotype was found many times. This chain links TRBV20-1 with TRBJ2-7; D remains ambiguous. Germline loops: CDR1 DFQATT, CDR2 SNEGSKA (reference sequence). The CDR3 has 11 amino acids. V was pared by 0 bases and J by 3 bases, with 3 bases between. The CDR3: CSARDSYEQYF. The CDR3 coding sequence is TGCAGTGCTAGAGACAGCTACGAGCAGTACTTC.

The chain employs TRBV4-1 and TRBJ2-1, with TRBD2 matching over 10 bases. The junction had 13 bases not matched to a gene; V was cut back by 5 bases and J by 3 bases. This CDR3 region has 18 residues. CDR1 and CDR2 from the germline V gene are MGHRA and YSYEKL. CDR3 sequence (DNA): TGCGCCAGCAGCGCATGGGGGAGCGGGAGGGCCGTCTACAATGAGCAGTTCTTC. This translates into CASSAWGSGRAVYNEQFF.

This clonotype was seen at least ten times. The CDR3 nucleotides read TGCAGTGCTGAGAGGGACATGAACACTGAAGCTTTCTTT. It codes for CSAERDMNTEAFF. The rearrangement links TRBV20-1 to TRBJ1-1; possibly TRBD1 for D (6 bases). CDR1 and CDR2 from the germline V gene are DFQATT and SNEGSKA (reference sequence). Deletions cut 5 bases from V and 0 bases from J, with 10 bases between. This CDR3 region has 13 residues.

This clonotype has at least ten counts. This chain connects TRBV6-5 to TRBJ2-3; 13 bases align to TRBD2. The junction had 5 bases not matched to a gene; V was cut back by 3 bases and J by 2 bases. Looked up from germline, CDR1 is MNHEY and CDR2 is SVGAGI. This CDR3 has 17 residues. As DNA, the CDR3 is TGTGCCAGCAGTTATCGGGGACTAGCGGGATACACAGATACGCAGTATTTT. Protein sequence: CASSYRGLAGYTDTQYF.

This chain joins TRBV12-3 or TRBV12-4 and TRBJ1-2, with a possible D match to TRBD1 (6 bases). The germline V and J ends were trimmed by 5 bases and 4 bases, with 17 bases remaining between them. The CDR3 runs 15 residues. CDR3 in amino acids: CASSGFDRRFYGYTF. The CDR3 coding sequence is TGTGCCAGCAGTGGATTCGACAGGCGTTTCTATGGCTACACCTTC.

The gene calls are TRBV5-1 and TRBJ1-6, with D hard to call. With 0 bases removed from V and 0 bases from J, the gap between germline ends came to 13 bases. CDR1 is SGHRS, CDR2 YFSETQ, per germline. This CDR3 has 18 amino acids. The CDR3 here is CASSLAGRISSYNSPLHF. DNA of the CDR3: TGCGCCAGCAGCTTGGCCGGACGGATTAGCTCCTATAATTCACCCCTCCACTTT.

This clonotype was counted at least ten times. This chain links TRBV28 with TRBJ2-3; 7 nucleotides match TRBD2. Germline V gene data show CDR1 as MDHEN and CDR2 as SYDVKM. This CDR3 spans 14 amino acids. V trimming: 3 bases; J trimming: 1 base; junction bases outside the gene matches: 1. In nucleotides, the CDR3 is TGTGCCAGCAGTTTTCTAGCGGGCACAGATACGCAGTATTTT. It is translated as CASSFLAGTDTQYF.

The table lists this clonotype with many counts. The chain links TRBV20-1 to TRBJ2-1, with D tentatively TRBD2 (6 bases). Trimming took off 6 bases at V and 0 bases at J, with 15 bases between the two ends. This CDR3 comprises 15 residues. Germline values: CDR1 DFQATT, CDR2 SNEGSKA (reference sequence). The CDR3 loop is CSASTRGSSYNEQFF. The CDR3 region has the DNA TGCAGTGCCTCCACCCGGGGGAGCTCCTACAATGAGCAGTTCTTC.

This clonotype was observed many times. The chain has TRBV6-1 and TRBJ1-2, with a tentative D call TRBD1 (6 bases). Trimming took 5 bases from V and 3 from J, leaving 10 bases between them. Germline V lookup: CDR1 MNHNS, CDR2 SASEGT. The CDR3 contains 13 residues. The CDR3 DNA is TGTGCCAGCAGTTCGGACAGCCACTATGGCTACACCTTC. Its protein is CASSSDSHYGYTF.

This clonotype was recorded many times. V is TRBV28 and J is TRBJ2-1, with 11 bases lining up with TRBD2. With 8 bases clipped from V and 6 bases from J, the junction kept 15 bases outside the gene matches. CDR1 MDHEN and CDR2 SYDVKM come from the germline V gene. The CDR3 covers 17 residues. The CDR3 protein is CASHRLTSGIRFNEQFF. In nucleotides, the CDR3 is TGTGCCAGCCATCGACTGACTAGCGGGATTCGTTTCAATGAGCAGTTCTTC.

As for this clonotype: A much larger clonotype is one base distant, so this may be a read error. The chain couples TRBV3-1 to TRBJ2-1; no clear D gene. Germline-derived CDR1 and CDR2 are LGHDT and YNNKEL (reference sequence). The CDR3 runs 13 residues. The chain's CDR3 is CASSLRLGNEQLF. The DNA of the CDR3 is TGTGCCAGCAGCCTCCGACTGGGCAATGAGCAGCTCTTC.

The rearrangement links TRBV6-2 or TRBV6-3 to TRBJ2-5, with 11 bases matching TRBD2. The CDR3 consists of 14 residues. V dropped 7 bases and J dropped 4; count of bases not matched to a gene: 5. Germline V gives CDR1 MNHEY, CDR2 SVGEGT. The CDR3 loop is CASIGTSGVETQYF. As DNA, the CDR3 is TGTGCCAGCATCGGGACTAGCGGCGTAGAGACCCAGTACTTC.

This clonotype was observed a few times. The gene calls are TRBV27 and TRBJ1-5; D is possibly TRBD1 (5 bases). CDR3 length: 15 residues. Germline V lookup: CDR1 MNHEY, CDR2 SMNVEV (reference sequence). The V end lost 2 bases, the J end lost 2 bases, and 10 bases lay between the germline ends. Here the CDR3 DNA reads TGTGCCAGCAGTTTAAATGCGGGGGGCAATCAGCCCCAGCATTTT. It translates to CASSLNAGGNQPQHF.